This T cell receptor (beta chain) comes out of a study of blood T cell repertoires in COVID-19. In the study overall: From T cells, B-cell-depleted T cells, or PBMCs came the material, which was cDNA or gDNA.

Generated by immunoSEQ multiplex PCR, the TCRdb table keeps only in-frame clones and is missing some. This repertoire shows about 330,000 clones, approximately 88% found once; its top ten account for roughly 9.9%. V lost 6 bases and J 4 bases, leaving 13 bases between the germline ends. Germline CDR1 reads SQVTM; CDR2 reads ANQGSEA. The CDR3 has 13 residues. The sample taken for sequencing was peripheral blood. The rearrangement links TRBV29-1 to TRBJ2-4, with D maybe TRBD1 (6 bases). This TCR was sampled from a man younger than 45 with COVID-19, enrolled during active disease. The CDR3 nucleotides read TGCAGCGTGCTACAGGGTGCGAAAAACATTCAGTACTTC. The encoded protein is CSVLQGAKNIQYF.